Below are 7 T cell receptor beta chains sequenced from a single sample in a study of blood T cell repertoires in COVID-19 (dated by TCRdb to the early 2020s). The method behind the library was the immunoSEQ multiplex PCR assay. In its TCRdb copy, this immuneACCESS table keeps in-frame sequences only and misses some clones. Where compared with another copy, unresolved V genes explain less than half of these, and the others have no known cause. In all, the sample holds 320,000 or so clones, and 85% of those were seen once. 1.5% to 2% of the sample lies in the top ten. Source material: PBMCs or T cells enriched from blood (not recorded which). These receptors were obtained from a woman in her thirties who had been exposed to COVID-19.

The chain has TRBV28 and TRBJ2-1, with D possibly being TRBD1 (5 bases). Trimming took 6 bases from V and 2 from J, leaving 11 bases between them. Germline V gene data show CDR1 as MDHEN and CDR2 as SYDVKM. The CDR3 totals 14 residues. In DNA form, the CDR3 reads TGTGCCAGCAGAGGGGTTACGACCTACAATGAGCAGTTCTTC. Its translation is CASRGVTTYNEQFF.

The chain is built from TRBV6-5 and TRBJ2-7; 7 bases fit TRBD1. The V gene's germline CDR1 is MNHEY and CDR2 SVGAGI. V dropped 7 bases and J dropped 2; count of bases not matched to a gene: 11. The CDR3 contains 15 residues. In DNA form, the CDR3 reads TGTGCCAGCAAATTCCGGGACAGTTTACCCTACGAGCAGTACTTC. It specifies CASKFRDSLPYEQYF.

The rearrangement joins TRBV5-1 to TRBJ1-4; possible D gene TRBD1, 6 bases. CDR3 length equals 17 residues. Per the germline V gene, CDR1 is SGHRS and CDR2 is YFSETQ. Trimming cost V 0 bases and J 0 bases, with 12 bases left between them. Written as DNA, the CDR3 is TGCGCCAGCAGCTTGGCAGGGGACATTGCAACTAATGAAAAACTGTTTTTT. As protein: CASSLAGDIATNEKLFF.

This chain connects TRBV19 to TRBJ2-7; 16 bases match TRBD2. This CDR3 has 20 amino acids. Trimming removed 3 bases from V and 1 base from J; junction bases left unmatched: 12. Germline-derived CDR1 and CDR2 are LNHDA and SQIVND (reference sequence). In DNA form, the CDR3 reads TGTGCCAGTAGTATTTGGGCACCGGGACTAGCGGGAGGGCCGTCCTACGAGCAGTACTTC. Its translation is CASSIWAPGLAGGPSYEQYF.

The V and J genes are TRBV30 and TRBJ2-5; 9 bases are a match to TRBD1. Trimming took 7 bases from V and 8 from J; bases not matched to a gene: 8. The CDR3 sequence is 12 residues long. Germline CDR1 and CDR2: GTSNPN and SVGIG (reference sequence). CDR3 in DNA: TGTGCCTCTACAGGGGGCGGGAATACCCAGTACTTC. Encoded protein: CASTGGGNTQYF. The full variable domain, rest sourced from reference TRBV30 and TRBJ2-5, is SQTIHQWPATLVQPVGSPLSLECTVEGTSNPNLYWYRQAAGRGLQLLFYSVGIGQISSEVPQNLSASRPQDRQFILSSKKLLLSDSGFYLCASTGGGNTQYFGPGTRLLVL.

This rearrangement joins TRBV28 to TRBJ1-2; D is perhaps TRBD1 (5 bases). In germline, CDR1 is MDHEN, CDR2 SYDVKM. The germline V and J ends were trimmed by 5 bases and 1 base, with 11 bases remaining between them. This CDR3 is 14 amino acids long. CDR3 nucleotides: TGTGCCAGCAGTGACGGACATTATAACTATGGCTACACCTTC. Translated: CASSDGHYNYGYTF.

The chain recombines TRBV28 with TRBJ2-3; TRBD2 agrees at 9 bases. Germline assignment: CDR1 MDHEN and CDR2 SYDVKM. CDR3 length: 18 residues. V gave up 5 bases and J gave up 4 bases; unmatched junction bases: 16. Written as DNA, the CDR3 is TGTGCCAGCAGTCCAGGGACTAGCAACTCCCTTTTCGCAGATACGCAGTATTTT. It codes for CASSPGTSNSLFADTQYF.